One sample yielded the 26 T cell receptor beta chains listed below, sequenced in a study of cytomegalovirus exposure and HLA in healthy donors. Primers included in the PCR were 60 Vbeta and 13 Jbeta primers. The protocol was immunoSEQ multiplex PCR, while the TCRdb copy is restricted to in-frame clones and leaves out a portion. Of about 140,000 clones listed, roughly 70% are singletons. What was sequenced was PBMCs. The receptors come from a woman aged 60-75 years in good health and CMV-seropositive.

This clone has just a few counts. J is TRBJ1-2 and V is TRBV5-1, with D perhaps matching TRBD1 (6 bases). V was cut by 1 base and J by 2 bases, with 9 bases left in between. From germline, CDR1 is SGHRS and CDR2 YFSETQ. This CDR3 region has 14 residues. As DNA, the CDR3 is TGCGCCAGCAGCTTGATGCAGGGGAACTATGGCTACACCTTC. Its translation: CASSLMQGNYGYTF.

The chain joins TRBV28 to TRBJ1-1; D uncertain. The V gene lost 3 bases and the J gene lost 4 bases, with 15 bases spanning the gap. The CDR3 spans 15 residues. Germline loops: CDR1 MDHEN, CDR2 SYDVKM. CDR3 DNA sequence: TGTGCCAGCAGTTTGAATATGGTACGGGGCACTGAAGCTTTCTTT. It specifies CASSLNMVRGTEAFF.

Only one count was recorded for this clone. The chain joins TRBV10-3 to TRBJ1-2, with D perhaps TRBD1 (5 bases). V dropped 2 bases and J dropped 4 bases, with 8 bases sitting between them. Germline CDR1 and CDR2: ENHRY and SYGVKD. This CDR3 has 13 amino acids. CDR3 DNA sequence: TGTGCCATCAGTGAGCCGGGGGGCTATGGCTACACCTTC. Translating it yields CAISEPGGYGYTF.

This chain joins TRBV28 and TRBJ1-1, with D maybe TRBD1 (6 bases). In germline, CDR1 is MDHEN, CDR2 SYDVKM. The germline V and J ends were trimmed by 11 bases and 5 bases, with 18 bases remaining between them. The CDR3 is made up of 13 amino acids. This CDR3 is CAGRTGSETEAFF. CDR3 DNA sequence: TGTGCCGGAAGAACAGGGTCAGAAACTGAAGCTTTCTTT.

The rearrangement links TRBV6-4 to TRBJ2-3; 9 positions agree with TRBD1. The CDR3 covers 15 residues. J lost 2 bases, V lost 5 bases, and 5 bases had no gene match. Germline-derived CDR1 and CDR2 are MRHNA and SNTAGT. This CDR3 reads CASSWTGANTDTQYF. CDR3 sequence (DNA): TGTGCCAGCAGTTGGACAGGGGCGAACACAGATACGCAGTATTTT.

The chain employs TRBV28 and TRBJ1-6; D unclear. This CDR3 contains 12 residues. The germline V gene has CDR1 MDHEN and CDR2 SYDVKM. Trimming took off 5 bases at V and 10 bases at J, with 9 bases between the two ends. CDR3 loop: CASSTSGSPLHF. The CDR3 DNA follows: TGTGCCAGCAGTACGAGCGGATCACCCCTCCACTTT.

This chain connects TRBV5-4 to TRBJ1-2; possible D gene TRBD1, 6 bases. V lost 4 bases and J lost 1, with 14 bases in between. Looked up from germline, CDR1 is SGHNT and CDR2 is YYREEE (reference sequence). This CDR3 region has 15 residues. The CDR3 region has the DNA TGTGCCAGCAGCCGACCTCAGGGGAATAACTATGGCTACACCTTC. It is translated as CASSRPQGNNYGYTF.

This clone was seen only once. The chain couples TRBV5-1 to TRBJ2-5; 14 nucleotides match TRBD2. V trimming: 3 bases; J trimming: 7 bases; junction bases outside the gene matches: 8. Germline assignment: CDR1 SGHRS and CDR2 YFSETQ. The CDR3 totals 16 residues. The CDR3 is CASSYLGLAGGRTQYF. The CDR3 nucleotides read TGCGCCAGCAGCTACCTCGGACTAGCGGGAGGACGGACCCAGTACTTC.

The chain recombines TRBV5-5 with TRBJ1-2, with 8 bases that match TRBD1. Germline CDR1 SGHKS, CDR2 YYEKEE (reference sequence). The CDR3 consists of 13 residues. V gave up 3 bases and J gave up 8 bases; unmatched junction bases: 6. The CDR3 loop reads CASSWEQGGGYTF. CDR3 DNA: TGTGCCAGCAGCTGGGAACAGGGGGGCGGCTACACCTTC.

V and J are TRBV7-9 and TRBJ1-4; TRBD1 is a possible D gene (6 bases). Germline V gene lookup returns CDR1 SEHNR and CDR2 FQNEAQ (reference sequence). The V end was cut by 5 bases, the J end by 7 bases, with 14 bases between. This CDR3 region has 14 residues. In DNA, the CDR3 is TGTGCCAGCAGCGAACAGGGAATTGGTGAAAAACTGTTTTTT. Its protein is CASSEQGIGEKLFF.

The chain recombines TRBV7-6 with TRBJ2-3; 9 bases are a match to TRBD2. The CDR3 has 16 residues. Germline V CDR1 and CDR2: SGHVS, FNYEAQ. The V and J ends lost 0 bases and 5 bases, in that order; junction bases with no gene match: 6. The CDR3 nucleotides are TGTGCCAGCAGCTTAGCCGCTAGCGGGACGGGAGATACGCAGTATTTT. The encoded protein is CASSLAASGTGDTQYF.

This clone was found once. The chain combines TRBV5-1 with TRBJ2-5; TRBD1 might be the D (5 bases). V shed 7 bases and J shed 1 base, with 11 bases lying between them. The germline V gene encodes CDR1 SGHRS and CDR2 YFSETQ. This CDR3 comprises 13 residues. This CDR3 reads CASGLGVQETQYF. The CDR3 region has the DNA TGCGCCAGCGGCCTAGGGGTCCAAGAGACCCAGTACTTC. The full variable domain, with the rest looked up from reference TRBV5-1 and TRBJ2-5, is KAGVTQTPRYLIKTRGQQVTLSCSPISGHRSVSWYQQTPGQGLQFLFEYFSETQRNKGNFPGRFSGRQFSNSRSEMNVSTLELGDSALYLCASGLGVQETQYFGPGTRLLVL.

The rearrangement uses TRBV30 and TRBJ1-5; possibly TRBD1 for D (6 bases). Germline CDR1 and CDR2: GTSNPN and SVGIG (reference sequence). The CDR3 extends over 14 amino acids. V was clipped by 3 bases and J by 3 bases, with 12 bases between them. In DNA, the CDR3 is TGTGCCTGGAGCCAGGACAGTTCCAATCAGCCCCAGCATTTT. This translates into CAWSQDSSNQPQHF.

The chain combines TRBV28 with TRBJ1-1, with 7 bases aligning to TRBD1. This CDR3 contains 15 residues. The V segment lost 4 bases and the J segment 5 bases; nucleotides outside the gene matches: 10. In germline, CDR1 is MDHEN, CDR2 SYDVKM. The DNA for the CDR3 is TGTGCCAGCAGTTCGTCCGGGACAGTCTTAACTGAAGCTTTCTTT. Amino acids: CASSSSGTVLTEAFF. The whole variable domain, filled in from reference TRBV28 and TRBJ1-1, reads DVKVTQSSRYLVKRTGEKVFLECVQDMDHENMFWYRQDPGLGLRLIYFSYDVKMKEKGDIPEGYSVSREKKERFSLILESASTNQTSMYLCASSSSGTVLTEAFFGQGTRLTVV.

This chain uses TRBV2 with TRBJ2-7; a possible D gene is TRBD1 (6 bases). Trimming pared 7 bases from V and 1 base from J, leaving 14 bases between. This CDR3 comprises 14 residues. From germline, CDR1 is SNHLY and CDR2 FYNNEI. The CDR3 here is CASKIGQNSYEQYF. The CDR3 DNA sequence: TGTGCCAGCAAAATCGGACAGAATTCCTACGAGCAGTACTTC.

The J gene is TRBJ1-3, the V gene TRBV15; no firm D call. The length of the CDR3 is 14 residues. The V gene's germline CDR1 is LNHNV and CDR2 YYDKDF (reference sequence). Deletions cut 0 bases from V and 0 bases from J, with 3 bases between. The CDR3 spells CATSRDLSGNTIYF. The CDR3 bases are TGTGCCACCAGCAGAGACCTCTCTGGAAACACCATATATTTT.

The chain uses TRBV6-6 and TRBJ2-3; no firm D call. Per the germline V gene, CDR1 is MNHNY and CDR2 is SVGAGI (reference sequence). This CDR3 contains 14 residues. Trimming took off 7 bases at V and 2 bases at J, with 13 bases between the two ends. CDR3 sequence: CASTLRSLTDTQYF. The CDR3 nucleotides read TGTGCCAGCACCCTCAGGTCCCTCACAGATACGCAGTATTTT.

This chain uses TRBV6-1 with TRBJ1-1; no definite D call. V was trimmed by 5 bases and J by 2 bases, leaving 12 bases between them. This CDR3 comprises 14 residues. The germline CDR1 and CDR2 sequences are MNHNS and SASEGT. The CDR3 bases are TGTGCCAGCAGTCTTTGGGCCTCAAACACTGAAGCTTTCTTT. It yields the protein CASSLWASNTEAFF.

V gene TRBV19 combines with J gene TRBJ1-5, with D uncertain. V gave up 5 bases and J gave up 7 bases, with 9 bases separating them. This CDR3 spans 12 amino acids. Looked up from germline, CDR1 is LNHDA and CDR2 is SQIVND (reference sequence). CDR3 nucleotide sequence: TGTGCCAGTAGTCGCAGTGGCCAGCCCCAGCATTTT. Amino acids: CASSRSGQPQHF.

The rearrangement joins TRBV25-1 to TRBJ1-2; possible D gene TRBD1, 6 bases. From germline, CDR1 is MGHDK and CDR2 SYGVNS. The CDR3 has 15 residues. Between the trimmed V and J ends, which lost 5 bases and 6 bases, there was a span of 19 bases. Here the CDR3 DNA reads TGTGCCAGCAGTCCGGTGGTGACAGGTCTTGATGGCTACACCTTC. Translation gives CASSPVVTGLDGYTF.

The V gene is TRBV5-4, the J gene TRBJ2-3, with 7 positions matching TRBD1. The CDR3 totals 15 residues. CDR1 is SGHNT and CDR2 is YYREEE in the germline V gene (reference sequence). Unmatched junction bases numbered 5, after V lost 4 bases and J lost 0 bases. CDR3 amino acids: CASSHGTVSTDTQYF. In DNA form, the CDR3 reads TGTGCCAGCAGCCACGGGACAGTTAGCACAGATACGCAGTATTTT. Filled out from reference TRBV5-4 and TRBJ2-3, the complete variable domain reads ETGVTQSPTHLIKTRGQQVTLRCSSQSGHNTVSWYQQALGQGPQFIFQYYREEENGRGNFPPRFSGLQFPNYSSELNVNALELDDSALYLCASSHGTVSTDTQYFGPGTRLTVL.

The J gene is TRBJ2-5, the V gene TRBV6-1; D might be TRBD2 (5 bases). Trimming took 5 bases from V and 5 from J, leaving 18 bases between them. This CDR3 has 15 amino acids. CDR1 and CDR2 (germline): MNHNS, SASEGT. The DNA of the CDR3 is TGTGCCAGCAGTCCATCTGGAAGCGGTAGGGAGACCCAGTACTTC. Translating gives CASSPSGSGRETQYF.

This clone was detected only a few times. This chain connects TRBV6-1 to TRBJ2-7; D is uncertain. CDR1 and CDR2 (germline): MNHNS, SASEGT. Deletions cut 1 base from V and 3 bases from J, with 4 bases between. CDR3 length: 12 amino acids. CDR3 sequence reads: CASSEDYYEQYF. For the CDR3, the DNA is TGTGCCAGCAGTGAAGACTACTACGAGCAGTACTTC.

To note about this clone: Other DNA sequences of this sample code for an identical CDR3. V gene TRBV5-4 combines with J gene TRBJ1-5, with D unresolved. The germline V and J ends were trimmed by 0 bases and 7 bases, with 8 bases remaining between them. The CDR3 consists of 13 residues. The V gene's germline CDR1 is SGHNT and CDR2 YYREEE (reference sequence). The CDR3 nucleotides are TGTGCCAGCAGCTTGGAGGTGGGCCAGCCCCAGCATTTT. This sequence encodes CASSLEVGQPQHF.

This clone turned up a few times. The chain couples TRBV6-1 to TRBJ1-5, with 7 nucleotides matching TRBD1. CDR1 and CDR2 (germline): MNHNS, SASEGT. The CDR3 loop spans 14 amino acids. Trimming at V came to 10 bases and at J to 5 bases, leaving 11 bases not matched to a gene. CDR3 sequence (DNA): TGTGCCACCCCCAAAGGGGGCCATTATCAGCCCCAGCATTTT. Protein sequence: CATPKGGHYQPQHF.

The CDR3 is CASSTGGQYGYTF. Written as DNA, the CDR3 is TGTGCCAGCAGTACCGGGGGACAGTATGGCTACACCTTC. The chain carries TRBV6-5 and TRBJ1-2; TRBD1 aligns across 7 bases. In germline, CDR1 is MNHEY, CDR2 SVGAGI. The CDR3 covers 13 residues. Unmatched junction bases numbered 5, after V lost 5 bases and J lost 5 bases.